A single T cell receptor (beta chain) is shown here with its context. Antigen unknown. Naive CD8 populations comprised CD45RO-negative cells positively selected for CCR7, excluding terminally differentiated effector memory CD45RA+ cells. The V end lost 0 bases, the J end lost 2 bases, and 11 bases lay between the germline ends. The length of the CDR3 is 15 residues. Germline V gene sequence: CDR1 SGDLS, CDR2 YYNGEE. Data came from immunoSEQ multiplex PCR; TCRdb stores just in-frame clones and leaves some out. Among around 2.1 million clones, 90% to 95% were seen once, and the ten largest hold 1.7%. This entry is derived from a study of shared clonotypes between healthy human individuals. Study-wide findings and caveats: Rarefaction exposed incomplete sorted-subset sequencing despite large depth.

Material for sequencing was naive CD8+ T cells from PBMCs. V and J are TRBV9 and TRBJ1-1, with D possibly being TRBD1 (5 bases). The clonotype comes from a man younger than 35 in good health. Some clones in this sample may be carry-over from other donors' samples. The CDR3 reads CASSVAGGVNTEAFF. The CDR3 nucleotides read TGTGCCAGCAGCGTAGCGGGGGGAGTCAACACTGAAGCTTTCTTT.